This TCR beta chain derives from a study of T-cell reconstitution after alpha-beta-depleted transplantation in children. This clonotype has only a few counts. Trimming cost V 0 bases and J 2 bases, with 11 bases left between them. This CDR3 contains 15 residues. TCRbeta library preparation incorporated unique molecular identifiers. One entry per CDR3 protein, called by TCRdb with MiXCR from the PCR reads. The profile covers around 420,000 distinct CDR3 sequences, with 15% to 20% appearing a single time and 25% to 35% taken by the ten largest. This sequence joins TRBV12-3 or TRBV12-4 and TRBJ2-7, with D possibly TRBD2 on 6 matching bases. The sample consisted of PBMCs, mostly from graft donor cells, taken 360 days after TCRalphabeta/CD19-depleted stem cell transplant. This TCR came from a boy under two years old who had a stem cell transplant for Wiskott-Aldrich syndrome, so the T cells may come from the graft donor. CDR3 sequence (DNA): TGTGCCAGCAGTTTAGCGGAGGGCCGGGCCTACGAGCAGTACTTC. Translated: CASSLAEGRAYEQYF.